A selection of T cell receptor beta chains follows, all from one sample in a study of T-cell memory formation after mild COVID-19. From the 5' RACE reads, TCRdb called clonotypes with MiXCR, one entry per CDR3 protein. This table holds approximately 580,000 distinct CDR3 sequences, approximately 20% found once. Material: PBMCs or a T cell subset sorted from them (not recorded which). The receptor source for this set is an adult woman who had mild COVID-19 (a few samples of this study predate the infection). Cell type and time point are not known. CDR3s include the opening cysteine and the closing phenylalanine or tryptophan. For some rows the clone size is stated as once, few or many, or as a class when expanded; others skip it.

clone_size j_call v_call cdr3_aa
many TRBJ2-1 TRBV12-3/TRBV12-4 CASSLGSGDEQFF
NA TRBJ2-5 TRBV2 CASSVSGQGGSETQYF
few TRBJ2-3 TRBV21-1 CASSKRPGTSGTDTQYF
many TRBJ1-2 TRBV20-1 CSASGTDYGYTF
NA TRBJ1-4 TRBV3-1 CASSQRGSLFF
many TRBJ1-1 TRBV20-1 CSARDGGRDTEAFF
NA TRBJ1-1 TRBV4-1 CASSQWTALNTEAFF
few TRBJ2-2 TRBV5-1 CASSPPGRAANTGELFF
NA TRBJ2-3 TRBV5-1 CDSTDTGNTQYF
NA TRBJ1-1 TRBV7-9 CASSYLQGVNTEAFF
NA TRBJ1-4 TRBV12-3/TRBV12-4 CASSPTRFLGKLFF
NA TRBJ2-7 TRBV5-1 CASSLVGHRQYEQYF
NA TRBJ2-2 TRBV25-1 CASSLPGQGYSNTGELFF
few TRBJ1-2 TRBV4-3 CASSQDQERQLNYGYTF
few TRBJ2-1 TRBV11-2 CASSSYSARRGNYNEQFF
NA TRBJ2-3 TRBV6-6 CASSPKAGTGLADTQYF
NA TRBJ2-1 TRBV5-1 CASSPTSGTNNNEQFF
many TRBJ1-2 TRBV29-1 CSVEEARAYGYTF
many TRBJ1-1 TRBV3-1 CASSDRGGTEAFF
many TRBJ2-3 TRBV7-3 CASSWTGTVGTDTQYF
few TRBJ2-5 TRBV2 CASRDRGGYAETQYF
few TRBJ1-1 TRBV4-1 CASSQGQLNSEAFF
NA TRBJ2-5 TRBV6-2/TRBV6-3 CASSWTETQYF
few TRBJ2-7 TRBV7-2 CASSLSLAGGSSYEQYF
many TRBJ1-2 TRBV7-8 CASSLGLYGYTF
NA TRBJ1-1 TRBV12-3/TRBV12-4 CASSLRQGGNTEAFF
NA TRBJ2-7 TRBV9 CASSSMGEQYF
few TRBJ2-1 TRBV4-1 CASSRIAGGAKQFF
few TRBJ2-1 TRBV7-2 CASSPGGTSGHYNEQFF
NA TRBJ1-2 TRBV20-1 CSAKRAGTDLFVRGYTF
NA TRBJ2-7 TRBV3-1 CASSPAQSAYEQYF
NA TRBJ2-3 TRBV20-1 CSARGTIYTDTQYF
NA TRBJ1-5 TRBV4-1 CASSQDWADQPQHF
NA TRBJ1-2 TRBV6-1 CASSEGTGGKRGYTF
few TRBJ2-7 TRBV20-1 CSASPQGGSVYEQYF
NA TRBJ2-2 TRBV5-5 CASSWDSRRVTGELFF
NA TRBJ2-3 TRBV11-3 CASTRGGSSDTQYF
NA TRBJ2-7 TRBV6-4 CASSDWDRVFHEQYF
NA TRBJ2-7 TRBV7-8 CASSLGSGQGYEQYF
few TRBJ2-5 TRBV29-1 CSVMPGGWLETQYF
NA TRBJ1-2 TRBV7-2 CASTDMALVLGYTF
NA TRBJ1-1 TRBV29-1 CSVEHAVQGASHTEAFF
few TRBJ1-2 TRBV6-2/TRBV6-3 CASTFGGRPMYGYTF
few TRBJ2-2 TRBV6-5 CASRTRGLNTGELFF
NA TRBJ1-1 TRBV7-3 CASSFRGSGTEAFF
many TRBJ2-4 TRBV5-6 CASSPGLENIQYF
few TRBJ1-6 TRBV14 CASSQGLNSPLHF
NA TRBJ2-1 TRBV6-6 CASSYETSGGDNEQFF
many TRBJ1-3 TRBV4-1 CASSQEGSGNTIYF
few TRBJ2-4 TRBV6-5 CASSYSTPGPKNIQYF
NA TRBJ2-5 TRBV11-3 CASSGVGLFQETQYF
NA TRBJ1-1 TRBV5-1 CASSSRTGASGTEAFF
few TRBJ2-5 TRBV24-1 CATRDAPAETQYF
few TRBJ2-1 TRBV7-6 CASSFGGGAQEEQFF
NA TRBJ2-5 TRBV12-3/TRBV12-4 CASSLARLAGGLRETQYF
NA TRBJ1-2 TRBV18 CASSPARRQGYGYTF
NA TRBJ2-5 TRBV7-2 CASSLDPGFRETQYF
few TRBJ1-5 TRBV5-6 CASSFINQPQHF
once TRBJ2-7 TRBV23-1 CASSQVSGRGEQYF